The source of this TCR beta chain is a study of blood T cell repertoires in COVID-19 (dated by TCRdb to about 2020). Background on the whole study: Samples from collaborators originated in the United States, Italy and Spain and spanned both the acute and convalescent phases of COVID-19. The prospective study material was composed of cDNA or gDNA derived from T cells, B-cell-depleted T cells, or PBMCs. Subjects who had been exposed to COVID-19, were actively infected with it, or had recovered from it provided the deeply sampled blood TCRbeta repertoires that made up the dataset. The repertoires were released in a freely available public database meant as a resource for research on the immune response to SARS-CoV-2. The samples were drawn from two sources: the first 160 participants of the ongoing ImmuneRACE study, and 1,200 or so subjects contributed by 6 global collaborators. Sample metadata almost always included a de-identified subject ID, COVID-19 status, age in years and sex. Where HLA class I and class II types were available, the types were taken from metadata supplied by the sample provider, not from assay-based typing. Overall study results and their limits: The amount of clinical and demographic metadata varied by source and participant and was provided uncurated.

Whole blood was collected in K2EDTA tubes by collaborating institutions according to the institutions' own protocols. For TCRbeta analysis, collaborators shipped samples as frozen whole blood, isolated PBMCs, or DNA extracted from either of those sample types. From the cysteine through the phenylalanine, the CDR3 covers 14 amino acids. Of all the DNA, just the CDR3 is kept, 42 bases in frame from base 1. At the junction V is shortened by 5 bases and J by 1 base, with 11 bases in between. CDR1 and CDR2 (SGHVS, FQNEAQ) derive from the germline V gene. TCRbeta CDR3 regions were amplified from genomic DNA using the immunoSEQ Assay, a bias-controlled multiplex PCR. For the original study's pipeline: The number of nucleated cells in each sample was estimated by amplification of reference gene primers within the assay. Sequence reads were collapsed and filtered to measure the absolute abundance of every unique TCRbeta CDR3 rearrangement. For each sample, productive Simpson clonality was calculated by taking the square root of Simpson's diversity index across productive rearrangements. Sourced from immuneACCESS, this table was stored by TCRdb with only in-frame sequences that have V and J called. A share of the clones is absent; for the studies checked, an unresolved V gene accounts for under half, and the remainder has no known explanation. V and J calls and clone size follow that table, whereas D and trimming were derived from the DNA. Across this sample there are 95,000 to 100,000 clones, with about 80% seen only once. The top ten clones comprise roughly 10% of the sample.

This clone was found a few times. Its antigen has not been determined. No base quality values were provided; no much bigger clone lies one nucleotide off. The material sequenced was peripheral blood. The receptor chain draws on TRBV7-8 and TRBJ1-1; the D gene identity is not certain. The source is a man aged 65 to 79 with acute or convalescent COVID-19. The CDR3 is CASSLGQPNTEAFF. DNA sequence: TGTGCCAGCAGCCTTGGGCAGCCGAACACTGAAGCTTTCTTT.